This TCR beta chain was observed in a study of blood T cell repertoires in COVID-19. Libraries were prepared by immunoSEQ multiplex PCR; TCRdb keeps only in-frame clonotypes and omits some of them. Seen here are about 160,000 clones, 85% to 95% observed once, and the top ten hold 3.5% to 5%. The CDR3 runs 14 residues. Deletions cut 6 bases from V and 8 bases from J, with 16 bases between. Looked up from germline, CDR1 is MNHEY and CDR2 is SVGAGI. This receptor was identified in a woman aged 50 to 60 with acute or convalescent COVID-19. The chain carries TRBV6-5 and TRBJ1-4, with D possibly matching TRBD1 (5 bases). Specimen: peripheral blood. The CDR3 loop reads CASSLTAEPEKLFF. In nucleotides, the CDR3 is TGTGCCAGCAGCCTGACAGCAGAACCCGAAAAACTGTTTTTT.